This T cell receptor (beta chain) was identified in a study of tumor-infiltrating lymphocytes in primary liver carcinoma. Study information: Primary liver carcinoma, confirmed by histopathology, was surgically resected. The patient population consisted of men and women between 30 and 69 years of age. Study findings and constraints: Researchers found tumor-adjacent and tumor-blood pairs overlapped less than tumor region pairs.

With around 490 ng total RNA as template and a constant-region primer, TCR beta cDNA was made. Libraries of TCR beta came from three nested multiplex PCR rounds with slightly modified ARM-PCR. TCRdb fed the multiplex PCR reads into MiXCR, producing one record per CDR3 protein. The sample holds approximately 330,000 distinct CDR3 sequences; 65% are singletons and the top ten take 6.5%. Blood RNA came from unsorted whole blood; germline DNA was also extracted. Comments on this clonotype: What it recognizes is unknown. At one boundary the junction diverges from the germline segment, which might be a read error.

This TCR came from a man aged 35 to 55 with primary liver carcinoma and hepatitis B virus infection. The sample taken for sequencing was peripheral blood.

This CDR3 reads CTSSVRGLGNEQFF. In nucleotides, the CDR3 is TGTACCAGCAGTGTTAGGGGGCTGGGCAATGAGCAGTTCTTC. The chain carries TRBV6-1 and TRBJ2-1; 7 bases align to TRBD1. The CDR3 totals 14 residues. Germline CDR1 MNHNS, CDR2 SASEGT.